A selection of T cell receptor beta chains follows, all from one sample in a study of T cell responses to AZD1222 COVID-19 vaccine. Data came from immunoSEQ multiplex PCR; TCRdb stores just in-frame clones and leaves some out. The sample lists 150,000 or so clones; roughly nine tenths were seen once. Sample: peripheral blood, taken 28 days after the second AZD1222 dose. Every receptor here comes from an adult who received the AZD1222 COVID-19 vaccine. The CDR3 runs from the conserved cysteine through the conserved F or W. The D gene is left open where the match is weak. A row's size may be missing; if present it is once, few, many or a size class.

D,V,size,length,J,CDR3,DNA
TRBD1,TRBV5-4,.,15,TRBJ1-1,CASRRFGQGDTEAFF,TGTGCCAGCAGAAGGTTCGGACAGGGAGACACTGAAGCTTTCTTT
TRBD2,TRBV27,.,13,TRBJ2-3,CASSRGGTDTQYF,TGTGCCAGCAGTCGCGGGGGGACAGATACGCAGTATTTT
TRBD2,TRBV24-1,.,18,TRBJ2-1,CATSDFSLAGASYNEQFF,TGTGCCACCAGTGATTTCTCACTAGCGGGAGCGTCCTACAATGAGCAGTTCTTC
.,TRBV12-3/TRBV12-4,.,13,TRBJ1-5,CASSFSSNQPQHF,TGTGCCAGCAGTTTTTCGAGCAATCAGCCCCAGCATTTT
.,TRBV19,.,16,TRBJ1-5,CASHPGGGRSNPPQHF,TGTGCCAGTCATCCCGGTGGGGGCAGGTCGAATCCGCCCCAGCATTTT
.,TRBV19,.,13,TRBJ1-3,CASMYLAGNTIYF,TGTGCCAGTATGTATCTCGCTGGAAACACCATATATTTT
.,TRBV28,.,13,TRBJ1-2,CASTSRAMDGYTF,TGTGCCAGTACATCCAGGGCAATGGATGGCTACACCTTC
TRBD1,TRBV9,.,15,TRBJ2-1,CASSRPPGQIGEQFF,TGTGCCAGCAGTCGACCACCGGGACAGATAGGTGAGCAGTTCTTC
TRBD2,TRBV7-9,.,17,TRBJ2-3,CASSPFSGRASTDTQYF,TGTGCCAGCAGCCCCTTCAGCGGGAGGGCTAGCACAGATACGCAGTATTTT
.,TRBV6-2/TRBV6-3,once,15,TRBJ2-7,CASSPSSLGFYEQYF,TGTGCCAGCAGCCCTAGCTCCCTGGGCTTCTACGAGCAGTACTTC
.,TRBV5-1,.,16,TRBJ2-3,CASSSQIPRVTDTQYF,TGCGCCAGCAGCTCGCAGATTCCCAGGGTTACAGATACGCAGTATTTT
TRBD1,TRBV29-1,.,13,TRBJ2-7,CSVEGQGLYEQYF,TGCAGCGTTGAGGGACAGGGTCTCTACGAGCAGTACTTC
.,TRBV9,.,15,TRBJ2-1,CASSVGLGSYNEQFF,TGTGCCAGCAGCGTAGGACTGGGGAGTTACAATGAGCAGTTCTTC
.,TRBV30,.,13,TRBJ1-1,CAWNPGGNTEAFF,TGTGCCTGGAATCCGGGGGGGAACACTGAAGCTTTCTTT
TRBD1,TRBV6-2/TRBV6-3,.,16,TRBJ2-7,CASSYPSGTETYEQYF,TGTGCCAGCAGTTACCCATCCGGGACAGAGACATACGAGCAGTACTTC
.,TRBV15,.,13,TRBJ2-7,CATSRDETREQYF,TGTGCCACCAGCAGAGATGAGACACGTGAGCAGTACTTC
.,TRBV5-6,.,15,TRBJ1-3,CASSLRGGLGNTIYF,TGTGCCAGCAGCCTCCGCGGGGGGCTTGGAAACACCATATATTTT
TRBD1,TRBV28,.,15,TRBJ2-1,CASSQQGAYYNEQFF,TGTGCCAGCAGTCAACAGGGGGCTTACTACAATGAGCAGTTCTTC
TRBD1,TRBV28,.,14,TRBJ1-4,CASSPGQGAGGLFF,TGTGCCAGCAGTCCCGGACAGGGGGCTGGGGGCCTGTTTTTT
.,TRBV4-2,.,15,TRBJ2-2,CASSQDKHGGGELFF,TGTGCCAGCAGCCAAGATAAGCACGGGGGCGGGGAGCTGTTTTTT
.,TRBV28,.,13,TRBJ2-5,CASSLSGQETQYF,TGTGCCAGCAGTTTAAGCGGACAAGAGACCCAGTACTTC
TRBD2,TRBV4-2,once,17,TRBJ2-1,CASSQDDWTSGSNEQFF,TGTGCCAGCAGCCAAGATGATTGGACTAGCGGGAGTAATGAGCAGTTCTTC
TRBD1,TRBV7-9,.,14,TRBJ1-6,CASTKGQYNSPLHF,TGTGCCAGCACCAAGGGACAGTATAATTCACCCCTCCACTTT
.,TRBV28,.,17,TRBJ1-1,CASSFAGIGLGDTEAFF,TGTGCCAGCAGTTTCGCCGGGATCGGCCTTGGGGACACTGAAGCTTTCTTT
.,TRBV25-1,.,11,TRBJ1-2,CASSEVNGYTF,TGTGCCAGCAGTGAGGTCAATGGCTACACCTTC
TRBD2,TRBV6-4,.,14,TRBJ2-3,CASSDLAGTDTQYF,TGTGCCAGCAGTGATCTAGCGGGCACAGATACGCAGTATTTT
TRBD1,TRBV28,.,16,TRBJ1-2,CASSLSPPAGGDGYTF,TGTGCCAGCAGTTTATCTCCCCCTGCAGGGGGAGATGGCTACACCTTC
.,TRBV19,once,13,TRBJ1-3,CASSTGKGNTIYF,TGTGCCAGTAGCACAGGGAAAGGAAACACCATATATTTT
.,TRBV5-6,.,13,TRBJ2-5,CASSSTVQETQYF,TGTGCCAGCAGCTCGACAGTCCAAGAGACCCAGTACTTC
.,TRBV15,few,13,TRBJ1-5,CATSRDPNQPQHF,TGTGCCACCAGCAGAGATCCCAATCAGCCCCAGCATTTT
.,TRBV9,.,13,TRBJ1-1,CASSPEGPTEAFF,TGTGCCAGCAGCCCCGAGGGCCCAACTGAAGCTTTCTTT
TRBD2,TRBV14,.,16,TRBJ2-2,CASSQGRGGSTGELFF,TGTGCCAGCAGCCAAGGTCGGGGCGGGAGCACCGGGGAGCTGTTTTTT
.,TRBV7-2,.,13,TRBJ2-7,CASSFGQSYEQYF,TGTGCCAGCAGCTTTGGACAGTCCTACGAGCAGTACTTC
.,TRBV18,.,13,TRBJ2-3,CASSAGSEDTQYF,TGTGCCAGCTCCGCCGGGAGCGAAGATACGCAGTATTTT
.,TRBV2,.,14,TRBJ2-7,CASSETGTSYEQYF,TGTGCCAGCAGTGAAACGGGAACCTCCTACGAGCAGTACTTC
.,TRBV5-4,few,17,TRBJ2-1,CASSLDLVYSSYNEQFF,TGTGCCAGCAGCTTGGACCTGGTTTATAGCTCCTACAATGAGCAGTTCTTC
.,TRBV18,.,13,TRBJ1-5,CASSRARNQPQHF,TGTGCCAGCTCCCGGGCGAGGAATCAGCCCCAGCATTTT